These 9 T cell receptor beta chains were sequenced from one sample in a study of immune evolution from preneoplasia to lung adenocarcinoma. Libraries were prepared by immunoSEQ multiplex PCR; TCRdb keeps only in-frame clonotypes and omits some of them. The sample includes roughly 3,600 clones, approximately 51% of them seen just once. The specimen was FFPE normal lung tissue adjacent to the tumor. The source is a person in their fifties with lung adenocarcinoma.

The chain links TRBV7-8 to TRBJ2-1; 10 bases agree with TRBD1. Unmatched junction bases numbered 9, after V lost 5 bases and J lost 8 bases. The CDR3 sequence is 15 residues long. Germline V gene lookup returns CDR1 SGHVS and CDR2 FQNEAQ. The CDR3 DNA reads TGTGCCAGCAGCCCAACCGGGACAGGGGCAGATGAGCAGTTCTTC. Translation gives CASSPTGTGADEQFF. Full variable domain (remainder filled in from reference TRBV7-8 and TRBJ2-1): GAGVSQSPRYKVAKRGQDVALRCDPISGHVSLFWYQQALGQGPEFLTYFQNEAQLDKSGLPSDRFFAERPEGSVSTLKIQRTQQEDSAVYLCASSPTGTGADEQFFGPGTRLTVL.

This clone was seen a single time. The rearrangement links TRBV1 to TRBJ2-1; the D call TRBD2 from the table was never checked on the DNA. TRBV1 is labeled a pseudogene. The CDR3 loop spans 17 amino acids. CDR3 sequence (DNA): TGCACCAGCAGCCAGGGGATAGCGGCCTCATCCTACAATGAGCAGTTCTTC. Translating gives CTSSQGIAASSYNEQFF.

V is TRBV2 and J is TRBJ2-7; D tentatively fits TRBD1 or TRBD2 (5 bases each). V was cut by 5 bases and J by 3 bases, with 14 bases left in between. The CDR3 spans 14 residues. CDR1 is SNHLY, CDR2 FYNNEI, per germline. This chain's CDR3 is CASSPGPSRYEQYF. The CDR3 DNA reads as TGTGCCAGCAGTCCGGGACCGAGCCGCTACGAGCAGTACTTC.

This chain joins TRBV2 and TRBJ1-1, with TRBD1 as a possible D gene (5 bases). Germline assignment: CDR1 SNHLY and CDR2 FYNNEI. The CDR3 is made up of 15 amino acids. Trimming left V 9 bases short and J 8 bases short, with 25 bases between. The DNA for the CDR3 is TGTGCCAGGGGGGGAAATAATGGGCAAAGTGGAGAAGCTTTCTTT. This encodes CARGGNNGQSGEAFF.

Only a few counts were recorded for this clone. The chain employs TRBV28 and TRBJ2-2; D unclear. The CDR3 has 15 residues. Germline lookup yields CDR1 MDHEN and CDR2 SYDVKM. Deletions cut 3 bases from V and 7 bases from J, with 15 bases between. CDR3 in DNA: TGTGCCAGCAGTTTGGGGTCAGGTGGAATCGGGGAGCTGTTTTTT. Encoded protein: CASSLGSGGIGELFF.

This clone is large in the sample. This sequence joins TRBV9 and TRBJ1-3; possibly TRBD1 for D (5 bases). The CDR3 extends over 14 amino acids. The germline V gene encodes CDR1 SGDLS and CDR2 YYNGEE. V was pared by 7 bases and J by 2 bases, with 13 bases between. The chain's CDR3 is CASGTAGTGNTIYF. The DNA for the CDR3 is TGTGCCAGCGGGACCGCAGGGACTGGAAACACCATATATTTT.

The chain employs TRBV19 and TRBJ1-6; no firm D call. This CDR3 has 16 residues. With 5 bases removed from V and 5 bases from J, the gap between germline ends came to 16 bases. CDR1 LNHDA and CDR2 SQIVND come from the germline V gene (reference sequence). CDR3: CASSLYPGINNSPLHF. CDR3 nucleotide sequence: TGTGCCAGTAGTCTTTACCCGGGGATCAATAATTCACCCCTCCACTTT.

This clone has a handful of counts. Here the CDR3 DNA reads TGTGCCAGCAGCTCCGGGACTAGCGGGGTCGGGGAGCAGTACTTC. As protein: CASSSGTSGVGEQYF. This chain uses TRBV28 with TRBJ2-7, with TRBD2 matching 13 bases. The CDR3 extends over 15 amino acids. V gave up 6 bases and J gave up 7 bases; unmatched junction bases: 9. CDR1 is MDHEN, CDR2 SYDVKM, per germline.

The chain combines TRBV19 with TRBJ1-5; maybe TRBD1 (6 bases). This CDR3 comprises 15 residues. V dropped 7 bases and J dropped 5 bases, with 18 bases sitting between them. CDR1 is LNHDA, CDR2 SQIVND, per germline (reference sequence). CDR3 in amino acids: CASTSLQGDHQPQHF. DNA for the CDR3: TGTGCCAGTACCTCATTACAGGGTGACCATCAGCCCCAGCATTTT.